A selection of T cell receptor beta chains follows, all from one sample in a study of T cells in Graves' hyperthyroidism and ophthalmopathy. TCRdb fed the multiplex PCR reads into MiXCR, producing one record per CDR3 protein. Of about 290,000 distinct CDR3 sequences listed, roughly 14% are singletons. Sequenced material: blood. The receptors here all came from a woman aged 25-40 years with Graves' hyperthyroidism that later progressed to Graves' ophthalmopathy. Each CDR3 is given with its conserved first and last residue.

>TRBJ1-1|TRBV5-1
CASRDGGYTEAFF
>TRBJ2-3|TRBV20-1
CSARDIKLTDTQYF
>TRBJ2-6|TRBV9
CASSPRSRDGANVLTF
>TRBJ1-6|TRBV3-1
CASSLGQGHNSPLHF
>TRBJ2-7|TRBV4-1
CASSLVGGAGAYEQYF
>TRBJ2-7|TRBV28
CASSRLAGGLRYEQYF
>TRBJ2-1|TRBV2
CASIGTSGSAGEQFF
>TRBJ2-3|TRBV7-9
CASSLVVAGGPDTQYF
>TRBJ2-3|TRBV7-9
CASSPHTRDRGRFGTDTQYF
>TRBJ1-3|TRBV28
CASSPDRVGNTIYF
>TRBJ2-3|TRBV7-9
CASSLAEGTGATQYF
>TRBJ2-7|TRBV6-1
CASGRAGEESEQYF
>TRBJ1-1|TRBV19
CASSMGGGHSTEAFF
>TRBJ2-7|TRBV6-1
CASRAGTIYEQYF
>TRBJ2-1|TRBV5-1
CASSLAWGSGQDEQFF
>TRBJ2-4|TRBV2
CASSGVWENIQYF
>TRBJ1-2|TRBV27
CASGHPGQGGYGYTF
>TRBJ2-3|TRBV7-3
CASSLRTGGAGGGTDTQYF
>TRBJ2-1|TRBV7-9
CASSATARGAHNEQFF
>TRBJ2-3|TRBV7-2
CASSRGAGGRGTDTQYF
>TRBJ2-7|TRBV3-1
CASSQEGHEQYF
>TRBJ2-1|TRBV27
CASSLGTSGDNEQFF
>TRBJ2-3|TRBV18
CASSPTEDTQYF
>TRBJ1-2|TRBV28
CASNEGDRYGYTF
>TRBJ2-2|TRBV11-3
CASSMGQGELFF
>TRBJ1-2|TRBV12-3/TRBV12-4
CASSSLLSETNYGYTF
>TRBJ1-1|TRBV7-9
CASSLAGGPATEAFF
>TRBJ2-2|TRBV24-1
CATSDFPGELFF
>TRBJ2-1|TRBV5-4
CASSWAGGSYNEQFF
>TRBJ2-1|TRBV9
CASSGLAGSNEQFF
>TRBJ2-1|TRBV7-3
CASSSGLAEQQFF
>TRBJ2-1|TRBV13
CASRAGIRTSGSYYNEQFF
>TRBJ2-2|TRBV30
CAWSQLGTPNTGELFF
>TRBJ2-7|TRBV29-1
CSVVQGASYEQYF
>TRBJ2-1|TRBV7-3
CASSFRQGKQFF
>TRBJ1-1|TRBV7-2
CASSHLWPGTEAFF
>TRBJ2-7|TRBV6-1
CASTQGGAIREQYF
>TRBJ2-7|TRBV7-8
CASSYSGDSHEQYF
>TRBJ1-1|TRBV6-2/TRBV6-3
CASSYSPFDRVNTEAFF
>TRBJ2-7|TRBV19
CATKDYEQYF
>TRBJ2-7|TRBV4-2
CASSQAGPFYEQYF
>TRBJ1-5|TRBV10-3
CATQGTSNQPQHF
>TRBJ2-3|TRBV7-2
CASSFWDYGTDTQYF
>TRBJ2-3|TRBV7-3
CASGVGDTQYF
>TRBJ2-5|TRBV20-1
CSARDGDRGPEETQYF
>TRBJ2-1|TRBV20-1
CSARGTSGILDEQFF
>TRBJ2-2|TRBV4-1
CASSLPGGRANTGELFF